Presented here are 12 T cell receptor beta chains from one specimen sequenced in a study of blood T cell dynamics during melanoma immunotherapy. Clones were sequenced by immunoSEQ multiplex PCR, and TCRdb holds only the in-frame ones, with some missing. The table has more than 12,000 clones, 90% to 95% seen once. Regarding time point: week 3, after first cycle of checkpoint inhibitor. This specimen was blood, taken from a patient treated with checkpoint blockade. The source is a human donor with melanoma.

The genes are TRBV9 and TRBJ1-1; D might be TRBD1 (5 bases). The CDR3 covers 17 residues. Germline V gene sequence: CDR1 SGDLS, CDR2 YYNGEE. V lost 1 base and J lost 1, with 17 bases in between. The CDR3 nucleotides are TGTGCCAGCAGCGTAACTGGACAAGTGGGAGAGAACACTGAAGCTTTCTTT. Amino acids: CASSVTGQVGENTEAFF.

The chain recombines TRBV4-1 with TRBJ2-5; 7 bases are shared with TRBD2. The end of the DNA aligns better with TRBJ2-7, so the J call may be wrong. CDR3 length equals 15 residues. Germline V gene data show CDR1 as MGHRA and CDR2 as YSYEKL. The CDR3: CASSQGGGRTYEQYF. CDR3 bases: TGCGCCAGCAGCCAAGGGGGGGGACGGACCTACGAGCAGTACTTC.

A word on this clone: An end of the junction differs from the germline gene, which may be a read error. The V and J genes are TRBV6-1 and TRBJ1-3; 8 positions agree with TRBD1. The CDR3 runs 14 residues. Per germline, CDR1 MNHNS and CDR2 SASEGT. The chain's CDR3 is CASTELYRGNTIYF. In DNA, the CDR3 is TGTGCCAGCACTGAACTCTACAGGGGGAACACCATATATTTT.

This chain connects TRBV28 to TRBJ2-2, with D uncertain. V was shortened by 7 bases and J by 4 bases, with 10 bases between the two germline ends. Germline lookup yields CDR1 MDHEN and CDR2 SYDVKM. There are 13 residues in the CDR3. CDR3 sequence (DNA): TGTGCCAGCATGAGTCCCTTCACCGGGGAGCTGTTTTTT. Its translation: CASMSPFTGELFF.

J is TRBJ2-7 and V is TRBV20-1; D may be TRBD1 (6 bases). The CDR3 has 11 residues. Trimming pared 6 bases from V and 8 bases from J, leaving 14 bases between. In germline, CDR1 is DFQATT, CDR2 SNEGSKA (reference sequence). CDR3 sequence (DNA): TGCAGTGCCCCGACGGACAGTCAGCAGTACTTC. Its protein product is CSAPTDSQQYF.

The CDR3 DNA reads TGTGCCTGGAGTCTTCCTTCGTGGGACACTCTCTCTGGGGCCAACGTCCTGACTTTC. Its translation is CAWSLPSWDTLSGANVLTF. This chain links TRBV30 with TRBJ2-6, with D possibly being TRBD1 (6 bases). Trimming shortened V by 2 bases and J by 0 bases, and 20 bases separated the two germline ends. This CDR3 comprises 19 residues. Germline lookup yields CDR1 GTSNPN and CDR2 SVGIG (reference sequence).

The chain joins TRBV23-1 to TRBJ1-5, with unresolved D. TRBV23-1 is recorded as an ORF, its role being uncertain. Trimming shortened V by 4 bases and J by 3 bases, and 19 bases separated the two germline ends. This CDR3 comprises 17 residues. The CDR3 here is CASSPPLFWPNNQPQHF. DNA of the CDR3: TGCGCCAGCAGTCCCCCCCTTTTTTGGCCCAACAATCAGCCCCAGCATTTT.

The chain joins TRBV7-9 to TRBJ1-4; a possible D gene is TRBD1 (6 bases). The V and J ends lost 0 bases and 8 bases respectively, with 13 bases between them. This CDR3 comprises 15 residues. Germline V gene sequence: CDR1 SEHNR, CDR2 FQNEAQ (reference sequence). As DNA, the CDR3 is TGTGCCAGCAGCTTAGCGTTACAGGGAGGAGAAAAACTGTTTTTT. Translation: CASSLALQGGEKLFF.

The chain combines TRBV6-1 with TRBJ1-2; 7 nucleotides line up with TRBD1. The CDR3 length is 14 residues. V trimming: 6 bases; J trimming: 4 bases; junction bases outside the gene matches: 8. Germline loops: CDR1 MNHNS, CDR2 SASEGT. The CDR3: CASRQGGALYGYTF. The CDR3 DNA is TGTGCCAGCAGACAAGGGGGCGCTCTCTATGGCTACACCTTC.

The V and J genes are TRBV11-2 and TRBJ1-1; D is uncertain. The CDR3 consists of 15 residues. Looked up from germline, CDR1 is SGHAT and CDR2 is FQNNGV. Trimming shortened V by 0 bases and J by 2 bases, and 10 bases separated the two germline ends. CDR3: CASSLDRTPNTEAFF. CDR3 nucleotides: TGTGCCAGCAGCTTAGATAGAACCCCAAACACTGAAGCTTTCTTT.

The chain is built from TRBV14 and TRBJ2-7; 7 bases are shared with TRBD1. J lost 5 bases, V lost 4 bases, and 11 bases had no gene match. CDR3 length equals 15 residues. Germline V CDR1 and CDR2: SGHDN, FVKESK. CDR3 sequence (DNA): TGTGCCAGCAGCCGGGACAGATTACGGCGTAACGAGCAGTACTTC. It specifies CASSRDRLRRNEQYF.

CDR3 protein: CASSPRNTEAFF. The CDR3 DNA sequence: TGTGCCAGCAGCCCCCGTAACACTGAAGCTTTCTTT. The chain is built from TRBV11-3 and TRBJ1-1; D unclear. Trimming shortened V by 5 bases and J by 2 bases, and 6 bases separated the two germline ends. The length of the CDR3 is 12 residues. Germline CDR1 reads SGHNT; CDR2 reads YENEEA.